This is a list of T cell receptor beta chains from one sample in a study of blood T cell repertoires in COVID-19. The assay was immunoSEQ multiplex PCR, and TCRdb's table has in-frame clones only and misses some. The sample yields 240,000 or so clones, 82% seen once. Sequencing was performed on peripheral blood. Receptor source: a woman between 55 and 75 years old with active or convalescent COVID-19. Each CDR3 is given with its conserved first and last residue. D genes are given only for firm matches. Expanded clones are given a class, and other clones once, few, many or no size at all.

clone size: NA
V gene: TRBV2
J gene: TRBJ1-5
D gene: TRBD1
CDR3 protein: CASSGLNRGLNQPQHF
CDR3 DNA: TGTGCCAGCAGTGGGCTTAACAGGGGGTTAAATCAGCCCCAGCATTTT

clone size: NA
V gene: TRBV9
J gene: TRBJ1-1
D gene: TRBD1
CDR3 protein: CASSISGQPNTEAFF
CDR3 DNA: TGTGCCAGCAGCATCTCGGGACAGCCGAACACTGAAGCTTTCTTT

clone size: NA
V gene: TRBV7-2
J gene: TRBJ2-5
D gene: TRBD2
CDR3 protein: CASSTGTSGGQETQYF
CDR3 DNA: TGTGCCAGCAGCACAGGGACTAGCGGGGGGCAAGAGACCCAGTACTTC

clone size: NA
V gene: TRBV9
J gene: TRBJ2-7
D gene: NA
CDR3 protein: CASSESAGSRYEQYF
CDR3 DNA: TGTGCCAGCAGCGAGTCGGCGGGGAGTAGGTACGAGCAGTACTTC

clone size: NA
V gene: TRBV5-1
J gene: TRBJ2-2
D gene: NA
CDR3 protein: CASSLDFVGVPNTGELFF
CDR3 DNA: TGCGCCAGCAGCTTGGATTTCGTAGGGGTACCGAACACCGGGGAGCTGTTTTTT

clone size: once
V gene: TRBV6-6
J gene: TRBJ1-1
D gene: NA
CDR3 protein: CASSRVGSTEAFF
CDR3 DNA: TGTGCCAGTTCCAGGGTAGGAAGCACTGAAGCTTTCTTT

clone size: NA
V gene: TRBV18
J gene: TRBJ1-2
D gene: TRBD1
CDR3 protein: CASSPVRDRNYGYTF
CDR3 DNA: TGTGCCAGCTCACCCGTACGGGACAGAAACTATGGCTACACCTTC

clone size: NA
V gene: TRBV27
J gene: TRBJ2-3
D gene: TRBD2
CDR3 protein: CASRPSGVTSTDTQYF
CDR3 DNA: TGTGCCAGCAGGCCTAGCGGGGTAACTAGCACAGATACGCAGTATTTT

clone size: NA
V gene: TRBV7-9
J gene: TRBJ2-6
D gene: NA
CDR3 protein: CASSLGGGLFFLTF
CDR3 DNA: TGTGCCAGCAGCTTAGGTGGGGGCCTATTCTTCCTGACTTTC

clone size: NA
V gene: TRBV20-1
J gene: TRBJ2-6
D gene: NA
CDR3 protein: CSASGQGPRSGANVLTF
CDR3 DNA: TGCAGTGCCAGTGGCCAGGGCCCACGCTCTGGGGCCAACGTCCTGACTTTC

clone size: NA
V gene: TRBV5-1
J gene: TRBJ2-2
D gene: TRBD2
CDR3 protein: CASSLDRGGENTGELFF
CDR3 DNA: TGCGCCAGCAGCTTGGACCGGGGGGGCGAAAACACCGGGGAGCTGTTTTTT

clone size: NA
V gene: TRBV7-8
J gene: TRBJ1-1
D gene: NA
CDR3 protein: CASSLVAPPLPEAFF
CDR3 DNA: TGTGCCAGCAGCTTAGTAGCCCCCCCCCTCCCTGAAGCTTTCTTT

clone size: few
V gene: TRBV10-3
J gene: TRBJ1-5
D gene: NA
CDR3 protein: CAISELGDSQPQHF
CDR3 DNA: TGTGCCATCAGTGAGTTAGGGGATAGTCAGCCCCAGCATTTT

clone size: NA
V gene: TRBV3-1/TRBV3-2
J gene: TRBJ2-2
D gene: NA
CDR3 protein: CASSRRGAIGRTGELFF
CDR3 DNA: TGTGCCAGCAGCCGTCGCGGGGCCATCGGACGGACCGGGGAGCTGTTTTTT

clone size: NA
V gene: TRBV11-2
J gene: TRBJ2-7
D gene: NA
CDR3 protein: CASRPWSRAAGEQYF
CDR3 DNA: TGTGCCAGCAGACCATGGTCAAGGGCCGCGGGGGAGCAGTACTTC

clone size: NA
V gene: TRBV4-3
J gene: TRBJ1-2
D gene: TRBD1
CDR3 protein: CASSQGTRTGQLGGYTF
CDR3 DNA: TGCGCCAGCAGCCAAGGTACCCGGACAGGGCAACTCGGTGGCTACACCTTC

clone size: once
V gene: TRBV30
J gene: TRBJ2-1
D gene: TRBD2
CDR3 protein: CACTLAGGRGEQFF
CDR3 DNA: TGTGCCTGCACACTAGCGGGGGGGCGAGGTGAGCAGTTCTTC

clone size: NA
V gene: TRBV2
J gene: TRBJ2-3
D gene: NA
CDR3 protein: CASAVGAITDTQYF
CDR3 DNA: TGTGCCAGCGCGGTGGGGGCCATTACAGATACGCAGTATTTT

clone size: NA
V gene: TRBV10-3
J gene: TRBJ1-4
D gene: TRBD1
CDR3 protein: CATGGQGTGATNEKLFF
CDR3 DNA: TGTGCCACAGGCGGACAGGGAACTGGTGCAACTAATGAAAAACTGTTTTTT

clone size: NA
V gene: TRBV27
J gene: TRBJ1-6
D gene: NA
CDR3 protein: CASSLAPSGRDNSPLHF
CDR3 DNA: TGTGCCAGCAGTTTAGCCCCCTCTGGGAGGGATAATTCACCCCTCCACTTT

clone size: once
V gene: TRBV10-3
J gene: TRBJ1-1
D gene: TRBD1
CDR3 protein: CAISDGTGGGNTEAFF
CDR3 DNA: TGTGCCATCAGTGACGGGACAGGAGGAGGAAACACTGAAGCTTTCTTT

clone size: few
V gene: TRBV19
J gene: TRBJ1-5
D gene: NA
CDR3 protein: CASSRRQAGGQPQHF
CDR3 DNA: TGTGCCAGTAGCCGAAGACAGGCTGGGGGTCAGCCCCAGCATTTT

clone size: NA
V gene: TRBV19
J gene: TRBJ2-5
D gene: TRBD1
CDR3 protein: CASRDRGSGTQYF
CDR3 DNA: TGTGCCAGTCGGGACAGGGGGTCAGGGACCCAGTACTTC

clone size: NA
V gene: TRBV7-9
J gene: TRBJ1-6
D gene: NA
CDR3 protein: CASSFRGLNSPLHF
CDR3 DNA: TGTGCCAGCAGCTTTAGAGGGCTTAATTCACCCCTCCACTTT

clone size: NA
V gene: TRBV5-1
J gene: TRBJ2-7
D gene: TRBD1
CDR3 protein: CASSPNYGQGGEQYF
CDR3 DNA: TGCGCCAGCAGCCCGAACTACGGACAGGGGGGTGAGCAGTACTTC

clone size: NA
V gene: TRBV5-4
J gene: TRBJ2-7
D gene: TRBD2
CDR3 protein: CASSLAKSGGAAYEQYF
CDR3 DNA: TGTGCCAGCAGCTTGGCCAAAAGCGGGGGGGCCGCCTACGAGCAGTACTTC

clone size: NA
V gene: TRBV20-1
J gene: TRBJ1-1
D gene: NA
CDR3 protein: CSARGNTEAFF
CDR3 DNA: TGCAGTGCCCGAGGTAACACTGAAGCTTTCTTT

clone size: NA
V gene: TRBV21-1
J gene: TRBJ1-2
D gene: NA
CDR3 protein: CASSKITDRGGYGYTF
CDR3 DNA: TGTGCCAGCAGCAAAATCACGGACAGGGGCGGTTATGGCTACACCTTC

clone size: NA
V gene: TRBV18
J gene: TRBJ2-2
D gene: TRBD2
CDR3 protein: CASSPPWTSPGTGELFF
CDR3 DNA: TGTGCCAGCTCACCACCATGGACTAGTCCCGGCACCGGGGAGCTGTTTTTT

clone size: NA
V gene: TRBV7-2
J gene: TRBJ2-2
D gene: NA
CDR3 protein: CASSSTGGVTGELFF
CDR3 DNA: TGTGCCAGCAGCTCCACAGGAGGGGTGACCGGGGAGCTGTTTTTT

clone size: NA
V gene: TRBV7-6
J gene: TRBJ1-3
D gene: NA
CDR3 protein: CASSPTGRPYSGNTIYF
CDR3 DNA: TGTGCCAGCAGCCCGACCGGCAGGCCTTACTCTGGAAACACCATATATTTT

clone size: NA
V gene: TRBV12-3/TRBV12-4
J gene: TRBJ1-1
D gene: NA
CDR3 protein: CASSFGPRAFF
CDR3 DNA: TGTGCCAGCAGTTTTGGTCCGAGGGCTTTCTTT

clone size: NA
V gene: TRBV5-4
J gene: TRBJ1-2
D gene: NA
CDR3 protein: CASSSRLGSRDGYTF
CDR3 DNA: TGTGCCAGCAGCTCCCGCTTGGGGAGCCGAGATGGCTACACCTTC

clone size: NA
V gene: TRBV18
J gene: TRBJ1-2
D gene: TRBD1
CDR3 protein: CASSPPGGQGSNYGYTF
CDR3 DNA: TGTGCCAGCTCACCCCCTGGGGGACAGGGGTCTAACTATGGCTACACCTTC

clone size: NA
V gene: TRBV19
J gene: TRBJ2-1
D gene: TRBD2
CDR3 protein: CASRPIAGGTYNEQFF
CDR3 DNA: TGTGCCAGTAGGCCAATAGCGGGGGGCACCTACAATGAGCAGTTCTTC

clone size: NA
V gene: TRBV27
J gene: TRBJ1-2
D gene: TRBD1
CDR3 protein: CASSSQSSGGYGYTF
CDR3 DNA: TGTGCCAGCAGTTCGCAGTCCTCAGGGGGCTATGGCTACACCTTC

clone size: once
V gene: TRBV3-1/TRBV3-2
J gene: TRBJ1-5
D gene: TRBD1
CDR3 protein: CASSLGQGNQPQHF
CDR3 DNA: TGTGCCAGCAGCCTAGGACAGGGGAATCAGCCCCAGCATTTT

clone size: NA
V gene: TRBV19
J gene: TRBJ2-1
D gene: TRBD1
CDR3 protein: CASAAGQAYNEQFF
CDR3 DNA: TGTGCCAGTGCGGCGGGACAGGCCTACAATGAGCAGTTCTTC

clone size: NA
V gene: TRBV19
J gene: TRBJ2-2
D gene: NA
CDR3 protein: CASNRFTGELFF
CDR3 DNA: TGTGCCAGTAATAGATTCACCGGGGAGCTGTTTTTT

clone size: NA
V gene: TRBV5-1
J gene: TRBJ1-2
D gene: TRBD1
CDR3 protein: CASSLGQGYYGYTF
CDR3 DNA: TGCGCCAGCAGCTTGGGACAGGGGTACTATGGCTACACCTTC

clone size: NA
V gene: TRBV7-2
J gene: TRBJ2-3
D gene: NA
CDR3 protein: CASSMGGLSTDTQYF
CDR3 DNA: TGTGCCAGCAGCATGGGGGGGCTCTCCACAGATACGCAGTATTTT

clone size: NA
V gene: TRBV6-2/TRBV6-3
J gene: TRBJ2-1
D gene: TRBD1
CDR3 protein: CASSHTDRGEFF
CDR3 DNA: TGTGCCAGCAGTCATACGGACAGGGGGGAGTTCTTC

clone size: NA
V gene: TRBV2
J gene: TRBJ1-1
D gene: TRBD1
CDR3 protein: CASGARGRNTEAFF
CDR3 DNA: TGTGCCAGCGGAGCCAGGGGGCGGAACACTGAAGCTTTCTTT

clone size: NA
V gene: TRBV19
J gene: TRBJ1-6
D gene: TRBD1
CDR3 protein: CASTRQTGPRSPLHF
CDR3 DNA: TGTGCCAGTACCCGCCAGACAGGGCCGAGATCACCCCTCCACTTT

clone size: NA
V gene: TRBV4-1
J gene: TRBJ1-2
D gene: NA
CDR3 protein: CASSQRALPIGYTF
CDR3 DNA: TGCGCCAGCAGCCAGAGGGCCCTTCCAATAGGCTACACCTTC

clone size: once
V gene: TRBV6-1
J gene: TRBJ1-6
D gene: NA
CDR3 protein: CASSEAVRGSPLHF
CDR3 DNA: TGTGCCAGCAGTGAAGCGGTACGAGGTTCACCCCTCCACTTT

clone size: NA
V gene: TRBV27
J gene: TRBJ1-5
D gene: TRBD1
CDR3 protein: CASKQQGEYSNQPQHF
CDR3 DNA: TGTGCCAGCAAGCAACAGGGGGAATATAGCAATCAGCCCCAGCATTTT

clone size: few
V gene: TRBV2
J gene: TRBJ1-1
D gene: NA
CDR3 protein: CASSGWDTYMNTEAFF
CDR3 DNA: TGTGCCAGCAGTGGGTGGGACACTTACATGAACACTGAAGCTTTCTTT